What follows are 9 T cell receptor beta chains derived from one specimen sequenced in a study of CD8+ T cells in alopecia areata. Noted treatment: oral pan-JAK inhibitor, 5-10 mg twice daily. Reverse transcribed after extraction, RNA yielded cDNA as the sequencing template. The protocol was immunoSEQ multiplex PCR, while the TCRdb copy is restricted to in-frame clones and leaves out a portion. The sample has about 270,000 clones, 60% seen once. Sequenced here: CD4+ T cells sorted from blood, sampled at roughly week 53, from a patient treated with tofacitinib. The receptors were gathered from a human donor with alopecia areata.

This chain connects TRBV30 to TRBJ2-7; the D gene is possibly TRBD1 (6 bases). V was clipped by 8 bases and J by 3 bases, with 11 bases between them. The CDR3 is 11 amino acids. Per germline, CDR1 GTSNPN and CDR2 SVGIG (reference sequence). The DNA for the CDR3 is TGTGCCGGGAAACAGGGCTACGAGCAGTACTTC. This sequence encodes CAGKQGYEQYF. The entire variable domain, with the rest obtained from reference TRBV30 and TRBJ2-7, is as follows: SQTIHQWPATLVQPVGSPLSLECTVEGTSNPNLYWYRQAAGRGLQLLFYSVGIGQISSEVPQNLSASRPQDRQFILSSKKLLLSDSGFYLCAGKQGYEQYFGPGTRLTVT.

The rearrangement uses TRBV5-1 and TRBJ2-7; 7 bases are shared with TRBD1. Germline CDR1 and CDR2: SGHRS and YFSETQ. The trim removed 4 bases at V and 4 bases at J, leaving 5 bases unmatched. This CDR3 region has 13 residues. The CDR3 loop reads CASSRTGEYEQYF. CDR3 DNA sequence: TGCGCCAGCAGCCGAACAGGGGAATACGAGCAGTACTTC.

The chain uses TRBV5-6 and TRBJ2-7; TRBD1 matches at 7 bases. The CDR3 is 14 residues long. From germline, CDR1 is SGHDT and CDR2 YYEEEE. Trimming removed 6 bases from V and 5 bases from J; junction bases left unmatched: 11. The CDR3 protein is CASTWIAQGDEQYF. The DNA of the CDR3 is TGTGCCAGCACTTGGATAGCCCAGGGGGACGAGCAGTACTTC.

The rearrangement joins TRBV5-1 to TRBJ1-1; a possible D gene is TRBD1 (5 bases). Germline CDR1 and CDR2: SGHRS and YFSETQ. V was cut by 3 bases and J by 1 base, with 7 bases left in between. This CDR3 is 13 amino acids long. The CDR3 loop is CASSYRQNTEAFF. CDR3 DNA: TGCGCCAGCAGCTACAGGCAGAACACTGAAGCTTTCTTT.

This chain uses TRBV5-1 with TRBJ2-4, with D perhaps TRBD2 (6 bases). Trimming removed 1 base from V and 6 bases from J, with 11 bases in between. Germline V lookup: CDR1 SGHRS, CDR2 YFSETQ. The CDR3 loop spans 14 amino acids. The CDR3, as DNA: TGCGCCAGCAGCTTGTTTGCGGGGAGAAACATTCAGTACTTC. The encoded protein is CASSLFAGRNIQYF.

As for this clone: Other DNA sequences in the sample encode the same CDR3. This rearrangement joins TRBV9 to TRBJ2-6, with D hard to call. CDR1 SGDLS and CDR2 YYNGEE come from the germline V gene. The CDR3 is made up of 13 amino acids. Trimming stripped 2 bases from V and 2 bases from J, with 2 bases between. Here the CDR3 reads CASSVPGANVLTF. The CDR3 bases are TGTGCCAGCAGCGTCCCTGGGGCCAACGTCCTGACTTTC.

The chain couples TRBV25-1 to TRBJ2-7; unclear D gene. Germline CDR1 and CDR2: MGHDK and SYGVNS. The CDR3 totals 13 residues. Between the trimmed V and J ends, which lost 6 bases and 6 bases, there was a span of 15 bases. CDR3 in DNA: TGTGCCAGCAGCGGAGCCGTTGGAGTCGAGCAGTACTTC. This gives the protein CASSGAVGVEQYF.

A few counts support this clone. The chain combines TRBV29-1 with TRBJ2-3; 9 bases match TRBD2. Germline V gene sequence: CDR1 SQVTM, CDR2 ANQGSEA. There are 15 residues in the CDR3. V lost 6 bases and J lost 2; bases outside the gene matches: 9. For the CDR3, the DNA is TGCAGCGTCCGCTCACTAGCGGGCTTCACAGATACGCAGTATTTT. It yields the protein CSVRSLAGFTDTQYF.

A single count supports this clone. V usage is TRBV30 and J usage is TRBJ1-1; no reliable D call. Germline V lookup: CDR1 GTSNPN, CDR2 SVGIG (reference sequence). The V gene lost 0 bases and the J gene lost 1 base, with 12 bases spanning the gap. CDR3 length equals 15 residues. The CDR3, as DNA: TGTGCCTGGAGTGTGCCGTGGCAGAAGAACACTGAAGCTTTCTTT. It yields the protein CAWSVPWQKNTEAFF. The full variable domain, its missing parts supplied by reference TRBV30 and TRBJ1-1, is SQTIHQWPATLVQPVGSPLSLECTVEGTSNPNLYWYRQAAGRGLQLLFYSVGIGQISSEVPQNLSASRPQDRQFILSSKKLLLSDSGFYLCAWSVPWQKNTEAFFGQGTRLTVV.